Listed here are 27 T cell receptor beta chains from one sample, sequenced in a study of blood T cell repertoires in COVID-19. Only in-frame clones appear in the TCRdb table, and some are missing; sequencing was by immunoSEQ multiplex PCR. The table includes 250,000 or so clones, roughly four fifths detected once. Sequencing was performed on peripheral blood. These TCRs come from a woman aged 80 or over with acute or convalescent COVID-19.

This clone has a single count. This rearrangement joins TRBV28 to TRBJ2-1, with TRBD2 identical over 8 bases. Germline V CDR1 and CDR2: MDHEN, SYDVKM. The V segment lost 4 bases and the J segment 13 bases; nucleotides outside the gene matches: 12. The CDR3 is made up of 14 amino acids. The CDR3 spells CASSSSGRPPVQFF. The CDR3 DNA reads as TGTGCCAGCAGTTCTAGCGGGCGCCCGCCGGTACAGTTCTTC.

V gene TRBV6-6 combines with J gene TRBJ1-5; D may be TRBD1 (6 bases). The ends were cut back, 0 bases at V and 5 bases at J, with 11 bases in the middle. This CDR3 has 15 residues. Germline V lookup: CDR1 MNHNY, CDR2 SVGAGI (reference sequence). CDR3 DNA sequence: TGTGCCAGCAGTTACTCGAACAACAGGGATCAGCCCCAGCATTTT. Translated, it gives CASSYSNNRDQPQHF.

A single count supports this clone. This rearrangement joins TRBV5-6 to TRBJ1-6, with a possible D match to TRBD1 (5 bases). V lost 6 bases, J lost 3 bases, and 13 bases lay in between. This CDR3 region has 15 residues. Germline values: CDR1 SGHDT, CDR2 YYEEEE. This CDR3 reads CASTHSTVYNSPLHF. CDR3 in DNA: TGTGCCAGCACCCACTCGACAGTCTATAATTCACCCCTCCACTTT.

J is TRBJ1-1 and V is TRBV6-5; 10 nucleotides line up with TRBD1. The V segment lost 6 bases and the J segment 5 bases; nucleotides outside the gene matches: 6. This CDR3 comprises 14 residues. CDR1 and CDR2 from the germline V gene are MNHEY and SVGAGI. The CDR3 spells CASRWDRGVTEAFF. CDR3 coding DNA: TGTGCCAGCAGATGGGACAGGGGCGTTACTGAAGCTTTCTTT.

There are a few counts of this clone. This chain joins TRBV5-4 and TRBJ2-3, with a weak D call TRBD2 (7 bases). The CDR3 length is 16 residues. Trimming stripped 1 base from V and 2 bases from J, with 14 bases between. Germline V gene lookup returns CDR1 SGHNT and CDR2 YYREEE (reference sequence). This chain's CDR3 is CASSLKGRGHTDTQYF. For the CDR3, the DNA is TGTGCCAGCAGCTTGAAGGGGAGGGGACACACAGATACGCAGTATTTT.

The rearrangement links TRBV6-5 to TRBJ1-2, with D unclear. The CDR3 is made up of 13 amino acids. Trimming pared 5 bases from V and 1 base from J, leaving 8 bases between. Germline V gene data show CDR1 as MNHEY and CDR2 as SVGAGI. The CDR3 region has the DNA TGTGCCAGCAGTACGGTAAATAACTATGGCTACACCTTC. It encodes CASSTVNNYGYTF.

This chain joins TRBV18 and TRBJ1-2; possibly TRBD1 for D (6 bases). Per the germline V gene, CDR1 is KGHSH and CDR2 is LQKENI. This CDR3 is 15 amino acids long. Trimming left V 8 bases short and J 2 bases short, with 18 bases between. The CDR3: CASRETGGANYGYTF. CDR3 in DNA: TGTGCCAGCCGGGAGACGGGGGGCGCGAACTATGGCTACACCTTC.

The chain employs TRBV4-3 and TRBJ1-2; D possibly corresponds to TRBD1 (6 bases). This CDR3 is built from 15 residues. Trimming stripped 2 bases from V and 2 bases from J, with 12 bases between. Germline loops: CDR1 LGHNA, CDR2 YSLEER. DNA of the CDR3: TGCGCCAGCAGCCAACATTTCGACAGGAACTATGGCTACACCTTC. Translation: CASSQHFDRNYGYTF.

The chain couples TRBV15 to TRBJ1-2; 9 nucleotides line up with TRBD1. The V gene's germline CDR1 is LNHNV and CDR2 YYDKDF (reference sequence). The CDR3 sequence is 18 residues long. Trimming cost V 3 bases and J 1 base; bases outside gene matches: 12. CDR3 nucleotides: TGTGCCACCAGCAGTCCACGGGCAGACAGGGGGTATAACTATGGCTACACCTTC. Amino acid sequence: CATSSPRADRGYNYGYTF.

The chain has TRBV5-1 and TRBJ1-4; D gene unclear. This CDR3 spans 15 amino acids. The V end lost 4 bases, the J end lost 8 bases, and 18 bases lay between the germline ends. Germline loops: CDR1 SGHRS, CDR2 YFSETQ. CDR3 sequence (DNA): TGCGCCAGCAGCGTGTTGGCCGGGTATGCCGAAAAACTGTTTTTT. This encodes CASSVLAGYAEKLFF.

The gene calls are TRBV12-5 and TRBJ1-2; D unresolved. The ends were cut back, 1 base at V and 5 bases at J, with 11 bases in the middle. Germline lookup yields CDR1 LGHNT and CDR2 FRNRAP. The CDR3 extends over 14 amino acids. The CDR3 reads CASGLASSLYGYTF. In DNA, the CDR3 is TGTGCTAGTGGTTTGGCCTCCTCGTTGTATGGCTACACCTTC.

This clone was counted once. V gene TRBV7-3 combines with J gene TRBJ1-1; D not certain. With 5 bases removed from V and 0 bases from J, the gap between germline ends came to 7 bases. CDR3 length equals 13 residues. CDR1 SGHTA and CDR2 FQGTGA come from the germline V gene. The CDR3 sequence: CASSREMNTEAFF. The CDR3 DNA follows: TGTGCCAGCAGCAGAGAGATGAACACTGAAGCTTTCTTT.

The CDR3 protein is CASSLTGETQYF. The DNA for the CDR3 is TGTGCCAGCAGCTTGACAGGGGAGACCCAGTACTTC. The rearrangement joins TRBV5-5 to TRBJ2-5; tentative D call: TRBD1 (6 bases). Deletions cut 1 base from V and 5 bases from J, with 6 bases between. This CDR3 is built from 12 residues. Germline lookup yields CDR1 SGHKS and CDR2 YYEKEE (reference sequence). Together with reference TRBV5-5 and TRBJ2-5, the CDR3 gives the full variable domain: DAGVTQSPTHLIKTRGQQVTLRCSPISGHKSVSWYQQVLGQGPQFIFQYYEKEERGRGNFPDRFSARQFPNYSSELNVNALLLGDSALYLCASSLTGETQYFGPGTRLLVL.

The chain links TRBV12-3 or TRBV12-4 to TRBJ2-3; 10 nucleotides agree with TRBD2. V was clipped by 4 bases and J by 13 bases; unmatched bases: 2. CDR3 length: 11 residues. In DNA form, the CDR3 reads TGTGCCAGCAGTTCCGGGACTAGCGAGTATTTT. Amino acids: CASSSGTSEYF.

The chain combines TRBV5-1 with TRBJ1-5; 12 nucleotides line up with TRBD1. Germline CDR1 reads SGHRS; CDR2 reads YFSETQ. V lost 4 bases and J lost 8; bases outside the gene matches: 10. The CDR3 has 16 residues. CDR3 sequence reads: CASSDRDRGRMEPQHF. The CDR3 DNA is TGCGCCAGCAGCGACCGGGACAGGGGGCGGATGGAGCCCCAGCATTTT.

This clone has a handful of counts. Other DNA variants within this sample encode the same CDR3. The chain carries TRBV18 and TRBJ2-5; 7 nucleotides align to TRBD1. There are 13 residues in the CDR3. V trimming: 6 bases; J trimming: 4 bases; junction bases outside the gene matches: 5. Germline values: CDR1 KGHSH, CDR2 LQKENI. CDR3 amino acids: CASSRQGGETQYF. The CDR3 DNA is TGTGCCAGCTCCCGACAGGGTGGAGAGACCCAGTACTTC.

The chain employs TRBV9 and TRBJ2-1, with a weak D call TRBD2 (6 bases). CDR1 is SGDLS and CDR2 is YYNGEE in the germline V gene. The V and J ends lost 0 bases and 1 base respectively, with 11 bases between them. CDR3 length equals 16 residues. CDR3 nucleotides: TGTGCCAGCAGCGTAGGAACGGGGGAATCCTACAATGAGCAGTTCTTC. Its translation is CASSVGTGESYNEQFF.

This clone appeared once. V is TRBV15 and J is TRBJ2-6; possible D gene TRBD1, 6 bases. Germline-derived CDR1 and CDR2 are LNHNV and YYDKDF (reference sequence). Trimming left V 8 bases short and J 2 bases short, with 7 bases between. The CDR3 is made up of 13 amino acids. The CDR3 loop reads CATGQPGANVLTF. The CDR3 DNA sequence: TGTGCCACCGGACAGCCTGGGGCCAACGTCCTGACTTTC.

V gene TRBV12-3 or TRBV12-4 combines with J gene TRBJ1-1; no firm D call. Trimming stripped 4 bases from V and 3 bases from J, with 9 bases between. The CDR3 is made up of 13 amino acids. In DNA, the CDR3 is TGTGCCAGCAGTTCCGTCCCTCACACTGAAGCTTTCTTT. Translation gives CASSSVPHTEAFF.

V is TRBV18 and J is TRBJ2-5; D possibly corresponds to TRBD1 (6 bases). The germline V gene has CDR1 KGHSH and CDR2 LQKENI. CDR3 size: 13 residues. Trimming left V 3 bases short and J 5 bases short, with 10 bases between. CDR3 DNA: TGTGCCAGCTCACCCACCCAGGGGGAGACCCAGTACTTC. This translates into CASSPTQGETQYF.

The CDR3 here is CASSLIQGAGYTF. The CDR3 bases are TGTGCCAGCAGCTTAATACAGGGGGCAGGCTACACCTTC. The genes are TRBV5-4 and TRBJ1-2; TRBD1 aligns across 9 bases. The germline CDR1 and CDR2 sequences are SGHNT and YYREEE (reference sequence). With 2 bases clipped from V and 8 bases from J, the junction kept 4 bases outside the gene matches. There are 13 residues in the CDR3. Full variable domain (outside the CDR3, taken from reference TRBV5-4 and TRBJ1-2): ETGVTQSPTHLIKTRGQQVTLRCSSQSGHNTVSWYQQALGQGPQFIFQYYREEENGRGNFPPRFSGLQFPNYSSELNVNALELDDSALYLCASSLIQGAGYTFGSGTRLTVV.

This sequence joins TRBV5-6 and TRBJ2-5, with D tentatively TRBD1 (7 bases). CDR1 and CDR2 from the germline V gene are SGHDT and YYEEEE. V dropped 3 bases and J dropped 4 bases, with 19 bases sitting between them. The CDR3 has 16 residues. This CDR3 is CASSSLDRPGAETQYF. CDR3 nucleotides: TGTGCCAGCAGCTCCCTGGACAGGCCGGGAGCAGAGACCCAGTACTTC.

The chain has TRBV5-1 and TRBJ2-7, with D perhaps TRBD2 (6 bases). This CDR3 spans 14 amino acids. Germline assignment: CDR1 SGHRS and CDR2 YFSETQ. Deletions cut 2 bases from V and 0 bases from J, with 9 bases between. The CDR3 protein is CASSFGGSSYEQYF. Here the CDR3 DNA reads TGCGCCAGCAGCTTTGGGGGGAGCTCCTACGAGCAGTACTTC.

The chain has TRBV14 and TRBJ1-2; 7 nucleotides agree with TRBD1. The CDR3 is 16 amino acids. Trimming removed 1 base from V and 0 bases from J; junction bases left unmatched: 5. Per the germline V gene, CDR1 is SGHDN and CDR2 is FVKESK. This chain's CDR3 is CASSQGLGTANYGYTF. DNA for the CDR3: TGTGCCAGCAGCCAAGGACTCGGGACAGCTAACTATGGCTACACCTTC.

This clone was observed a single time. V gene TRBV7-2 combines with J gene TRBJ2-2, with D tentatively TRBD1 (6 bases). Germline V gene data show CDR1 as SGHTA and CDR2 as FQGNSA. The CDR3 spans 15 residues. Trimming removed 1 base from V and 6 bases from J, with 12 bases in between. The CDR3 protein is CASSLGSGAAGELFF. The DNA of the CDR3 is TGTGCCAGCAGCTTAGGCTCAGGGGCCGCCGGGGAGCTGTTTTTT.

DNA of the CDR3: TGCGCCAGCAGCTTGGCCGGGGGACAGGGGACGTTATATGGCTACACCTTC. Translation gives CASSLAGGQGTLYGYTF. The chain employs TRBV5-1 and TRBJ1-2; 10 positions agree with TRBD1. The CDR3 is 17 residues long. Germline assignment: CDR1 SGHRS and CDR2 YFSETQ. V was pared by 0 bases and J by 5 bases, with 10 bases of the junction left unmatched.

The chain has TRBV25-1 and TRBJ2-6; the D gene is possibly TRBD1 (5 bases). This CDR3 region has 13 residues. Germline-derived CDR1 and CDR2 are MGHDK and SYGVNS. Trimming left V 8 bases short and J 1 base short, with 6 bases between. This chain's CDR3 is CASQGSGANVLTF. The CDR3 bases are TGTGCCAGCCAGGGATCTGGGGCCAACGTCCTGACTTTC.